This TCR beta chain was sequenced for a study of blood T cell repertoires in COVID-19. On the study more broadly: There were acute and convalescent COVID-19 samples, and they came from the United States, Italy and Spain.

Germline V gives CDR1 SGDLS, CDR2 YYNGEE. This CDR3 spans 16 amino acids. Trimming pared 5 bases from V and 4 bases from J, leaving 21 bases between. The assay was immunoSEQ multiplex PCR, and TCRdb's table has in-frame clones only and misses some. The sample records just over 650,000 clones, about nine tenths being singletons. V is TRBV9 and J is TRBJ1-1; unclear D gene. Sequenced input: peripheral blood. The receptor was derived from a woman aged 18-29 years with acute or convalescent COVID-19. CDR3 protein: CASSNPYGGYFTEAFF. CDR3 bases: TGTGCCAGCAGTAACCCTTATGGAGGGTATTTCACTGAAGCTTTCTTT. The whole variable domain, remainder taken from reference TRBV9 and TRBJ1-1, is DSGVTQTPKHLITATGQRVTLRCSPRSGDLSVYWYQQSLDQGLQFLIQYYNGEERAKGNILERFSAQQFPDLHSELNLSSLELGDSALYFCASSNPYGGYFTEAFFGQGTRLTVV.